Listed below are T cell receptor beta chains from one sample, sequenced in a study of shared clonotypes between healthy human individuals. Here immunoSEQ multiplex PCR was the method, and the copy in TCRdb shows in-frame clones only, minus some. The sample consists of more than 900,000 clones, roughly 74% of them appearing once. The sample consisted of memory CD4+ T cells from PBMCs. Source of these receptors: a man aged 18-30 years in good health. Some clones in this sample may be carry-over from other donors' samples. The CDR3 runs from the conserved cysteine through the conserved F or W. The D gene is left open where the match is weak. Only part of the rows carry a size: once, few, many, or a class if the clone is expanded.

V	size	J	D	CDR3	DNA
TRBV4-2	many	TRBJ2-7	TRBD1	CASSPHGTATYEQYF	TGTGCCAGCAGCCCCCACGGGACAGCCACCTACGAGCAGTACTTC
TRBV2	.	TRBJ1-6	TRBD1	CAGTGGRNSPLHF	TGTGCCGGCACAGGGGGCCGGAATTCACCCCTCCACTTT
TRBV7-9	.	TRBJ2-2	.	CASSPPGVRGELFF	TGTGCCAGCAGCCCCCCGGGTGTGAGAGGGGAGCTGTTTTTT
TRBV6-5	.	TRBJ1-5	TRBD1	CASSPTGTNQPQHF	TGTGCCAGCAGTCCGACAGGGACTAATCAGCCCCAGCATTTT
TRBV25-1	few	TRBJ2-2	.	CASRQETTGELFF	TGTGCCAGCCGACAGGAGACAACCGGGGAGCTGTTTTTT
TRBV6-6	.	TRBJ2-1	.	CASSPAGAHEQFF	TGTGCCAGCAGCCCGGCGGGGGCGCATGAGCAGTTCTTC
TRBV29-1	.	TRBJ1-2	.	CSATENYGYTF	TGCAGCGCGACAGAGAACTATGGCTACACCTTC
TRBV28	.	TRBJ1-2	.	CASSSGAPGIKGYGYTF	TGTGCCAGCAGTTCCGGTGCACCAGGGATAAAAGGCTATGGCTACACCTTC
TRBV6-5	.	TRBJ2-3	TRBD2	CASSRLAGETDTQYF	TGTGCCAGCAGCAGACTAGCGGGAGAGACAGATACGCAGTATTTT
TRBV7-2	.	TRBJ2-2	.	CASSFWSSEAGELFF	TGTGCCAGCAGCTTCTGGTCTAGCGAGGCCGGGGAGCTGTTTTTT
TRBV6-1	.	TRBJ1-1	.	CTSSEYWSGATEAFF	TGTACCAGCAGTGAATATTGGTCCGGGGCCACTGAAGCTTTCTTT
TRBV5-5	.	TRBJ1-5	.	CASSLGADQPQHF	TGTGCCAGCAGCTTGGGGGCTGATCAGCCCCAGCATTTT
TRBV2	.	TRBJ1-3	TRBD1	CASSPGTGSNTIYF	TGTGCCAGCAGTCCCGGGACAGGGAGCAACACCATATATTTT
TRBV21-1	.	TRBJ2-2	.	CASSKGPSGSDGELFF	TGTGCCAGCAGCAAAGGGCCTAGCGGGAGTGACGGGGAGCTGTTTTTT
TRBV5-1	.	TRBJ1-2	.	CASSFSNYGYTF	TGCGCCAGCAGCTTCTCTAACTATGGCTACACCTTC
TRBV5-1	.	TRBJ1-1	.	CASSPEGGWNTEAFF	TGCGCCAGCAGCCCTGAGGGGGGCTGGAACACTGAAGCTTTCTTT
TRBV7-2	.	TRBJ2-1	TRBD2	CASSFNRDYQNEQFF	TGTGCCAGCAGCTTTAACCGGGACTACCAAAATGAGCAGTTCTTC
TRBV5-1	once	TRBJ1-1	.	CASSLLMGDTEAFF	TGCGCCAGCAGCTTGTTAATGGGGGACACTGAAGCTTTCTTT
TRBV2	.	TRBJ2-4	.	CASSDSLAKNIQYF	TGTGCCAGCAGTGACAGTCTGGCCAAAAACATTCAGTACTTC
TRBV5-1	.	TRBJ2-5	.	CASSSRGGTDGQETQYF	TGCGCCAGCAGCAGTCGCGGTGGGACTGATGGGCAAGAGACCCAGTACTTC
TRBV7-3	.	TRBJ2-3	.	CASSSSTDTQYF	TGTGCCAGCAGCTCATCCACAGATACGCAGTATTTT
TRBV27	.	TRBJ2-1	TRBD2	CASSLLAGVPNEQFF	TGTGCCAGCAGTTTACTAGCGGGAGTGCCTAATGAGCAGTTCTTC
TRBV30	.	TRBJ1-1	.	CAWSLLTGPEAFF	TGTGCCTGGAGTTTACTAACAGGGCCTGAAGCTTTCTTT
TRBV5-1	once	TRBJ2-7	.	CASSLAAGPPSYEQYF	TGCGCCAGCAGCTTGGCTGCGGGACCCCCATCCTACGAGCAGTACTTC
TRBV11-2	few	TRBJ2-3	TRBD1	CASSPWTGGDTQYF	TGTGCCAGCAGCCCATGGACAGGGGGGGATACGCAGTATTTT
TRBV5-5	.	TRBJ1-4	TRBD1	CASSAGTGDGKLFF	TGTGCCAGCAGCGCCGGGACAGGGGATGGAAAACTGTTTTTT
TRBV7-3	few	TRBJ2-2	.	CASSPGNRPGELFF	TGTGCCAGCAGCCCGGGAAATCGGCCCGGGGAGCTGTTTTTT
TRBV13	many	TRBJ2-5	.	CASSSVGTLQETQYF	TGTGCCAGCAGCTCCGTGGGGACACTACAAGAGACCCAGTACTTC
TRBV2	.	TRBJ1-5	TRBD1	CASSGRTGGNQPQHF	TGTGCCAGCAGTGGTAGGACAGGGGGCAATCAGCCCCAGCATTTT
TRBV21-1	.	TRBJ2-6	.	CASSKGADREKANVLTF	TGTGCCAGCAGCAAAGGGGCGGACAGGGAAAAGGCCAACGTCCTGACTTTC
TRBV7-9	.	TRBJ1-2	.	CASSLAGGSRINYGYTF	TGTGCCAGCAGCTTAGCGGGCGGTAGCCGTATTAACTATGGCTACACCTTC
TRBV29-1	.	TRBJ2-5	.	CSVVPSQETQYF	TGCAGCGTTGTACCATCCCAAGAGACCCAGTACTTC
TRBV6-1	once	TRBJ1-5	.	CASSIQENQPQHF	TGTGCCAGCAGTATACAGGAAAATCAGCCCCAGCATTTT
TRBV28	many	TRBJ2-5	TRBD1	CASSSRWTGVMTQYF	TGTGCCAGCAGTTCAAGATGGACAGGGGTAATGACCCAGTACTTC
TRBV27	.	TRBJ2-1	TRBD2	CASIPGTSGRLLLVGYNEQFF	TGTGCCAGCATCCCCGGGACTAGCGGGAGGCTCCTCCTTGTTGGGTACAATGAGCAGTTCTTC